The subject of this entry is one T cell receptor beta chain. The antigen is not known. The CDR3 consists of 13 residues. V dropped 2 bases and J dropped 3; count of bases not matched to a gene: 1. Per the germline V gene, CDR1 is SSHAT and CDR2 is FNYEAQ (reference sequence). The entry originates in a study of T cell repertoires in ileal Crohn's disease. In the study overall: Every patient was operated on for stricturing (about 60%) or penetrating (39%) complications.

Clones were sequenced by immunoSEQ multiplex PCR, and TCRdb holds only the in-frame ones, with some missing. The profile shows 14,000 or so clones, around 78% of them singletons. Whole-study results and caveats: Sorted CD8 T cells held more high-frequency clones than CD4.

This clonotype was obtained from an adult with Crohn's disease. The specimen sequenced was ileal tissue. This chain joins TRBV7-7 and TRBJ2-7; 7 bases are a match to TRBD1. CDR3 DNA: TGTGCCAGCAGCTTAAACAGGGGCTACGAGCAGTACTTC. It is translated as CASSLNRGYEQYF. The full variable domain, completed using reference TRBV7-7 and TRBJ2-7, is GAGVSQSPRYKVTKRGQDVTLRCDPISSHATLYWYQQALGQGPEFLTYFNYEAQPDKSGLPSDRFSAERPEGSISTLTIQRTEQRDSAMYRCASSLNRGYEQYFGPGTRLTVT.